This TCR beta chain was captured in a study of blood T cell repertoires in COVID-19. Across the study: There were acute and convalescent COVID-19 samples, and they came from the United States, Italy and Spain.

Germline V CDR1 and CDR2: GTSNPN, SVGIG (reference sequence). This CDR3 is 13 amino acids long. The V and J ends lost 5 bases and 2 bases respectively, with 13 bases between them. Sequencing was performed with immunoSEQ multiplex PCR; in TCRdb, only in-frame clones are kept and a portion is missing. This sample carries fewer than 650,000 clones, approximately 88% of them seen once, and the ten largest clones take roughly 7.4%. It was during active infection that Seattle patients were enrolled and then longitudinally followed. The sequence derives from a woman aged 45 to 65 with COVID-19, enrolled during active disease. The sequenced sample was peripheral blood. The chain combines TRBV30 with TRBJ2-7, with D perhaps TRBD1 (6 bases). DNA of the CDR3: TGTGCCTGGGCCCCAGGGGAACCCTACGAGCAGTACTTC. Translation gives CAWAPGEPYEQYF.